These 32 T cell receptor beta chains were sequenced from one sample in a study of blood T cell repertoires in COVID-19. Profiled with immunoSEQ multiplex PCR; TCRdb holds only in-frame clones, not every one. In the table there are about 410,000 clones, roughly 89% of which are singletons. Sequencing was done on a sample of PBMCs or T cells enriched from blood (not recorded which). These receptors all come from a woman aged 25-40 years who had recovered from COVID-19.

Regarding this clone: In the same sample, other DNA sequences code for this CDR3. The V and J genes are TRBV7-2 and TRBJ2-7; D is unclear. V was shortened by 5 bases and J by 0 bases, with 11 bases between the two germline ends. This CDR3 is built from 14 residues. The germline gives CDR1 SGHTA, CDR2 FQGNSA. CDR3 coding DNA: TGTGCCAGCAGCCGCGACAAGAGCTCCTACGAGCAGTACTTC. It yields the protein CASSRDKSSYEQYF.

The CDR3 here is CASSLASRAPLHF. In nucleotides, the CDR3 is TGTGCCAGCAGCTTAGCGTCGAGGGCACCCCTCCACTTT. This chain links TRBV7-2 with TRBJ1-6; D unresolved. Germline V CDR1 and CDR2: SGHTA, FQGNSA. Trimming stripped 0 bases from V and 11 bases from J, with 8 bases between. There are 13 residues in the CDR3.

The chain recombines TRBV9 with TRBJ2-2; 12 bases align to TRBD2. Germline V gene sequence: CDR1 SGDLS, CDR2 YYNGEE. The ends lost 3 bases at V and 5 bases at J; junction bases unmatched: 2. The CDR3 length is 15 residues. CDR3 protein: CASSGLAGGTGELFF. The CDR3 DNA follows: TGTGCCAGCAGCGGGCTAGCGGGGGGGACCGGGGAGCTGTTTTTT.

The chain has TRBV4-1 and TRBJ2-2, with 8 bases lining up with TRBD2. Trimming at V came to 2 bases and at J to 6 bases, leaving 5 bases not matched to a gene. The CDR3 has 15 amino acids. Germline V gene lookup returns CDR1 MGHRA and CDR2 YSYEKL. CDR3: CASSQTGGPPGELFF. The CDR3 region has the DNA TGCGCCAGCAGCCAAACGGGAGGGCCCCCCGGGGAGCTGTTTTTT.

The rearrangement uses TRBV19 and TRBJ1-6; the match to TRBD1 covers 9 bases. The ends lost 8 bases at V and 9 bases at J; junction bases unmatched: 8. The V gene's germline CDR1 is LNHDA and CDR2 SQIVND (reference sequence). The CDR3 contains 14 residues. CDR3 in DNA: TGTGCCAGTTGTACAGGGGGCGCGAGTTCACCCCTCCACTTT. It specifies CASCTGGASSPLHF. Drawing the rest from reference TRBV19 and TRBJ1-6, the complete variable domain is DGGITQSPKYLFRKEGQNVTLSCEQNLNHDAMYWYRQDPGQGLRLIYYSQIVNDFQKGDIAEGYSVSREKKESFPLTVTSAQKNPTAFYLCASCTGGASSPLHFGNGTRLTVT.

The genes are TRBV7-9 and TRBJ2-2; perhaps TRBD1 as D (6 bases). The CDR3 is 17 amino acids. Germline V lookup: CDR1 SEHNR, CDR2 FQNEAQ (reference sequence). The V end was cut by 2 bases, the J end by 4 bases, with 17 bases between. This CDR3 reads CASSLPNRDRGTGELFF. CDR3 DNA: TGTGCCAGCAGCTTACCGAACAGGGACCGCGGCACCGGGGAGCTGTTTTTT.

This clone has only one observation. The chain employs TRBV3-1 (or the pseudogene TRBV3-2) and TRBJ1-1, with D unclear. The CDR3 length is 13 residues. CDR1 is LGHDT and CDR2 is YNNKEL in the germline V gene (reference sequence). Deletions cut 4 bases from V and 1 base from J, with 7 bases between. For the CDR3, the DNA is TGTGCCAGCAGCCCCCGAGGGAACACTGAAGCTTTCTTT. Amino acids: CASSPRGNTEAFF.

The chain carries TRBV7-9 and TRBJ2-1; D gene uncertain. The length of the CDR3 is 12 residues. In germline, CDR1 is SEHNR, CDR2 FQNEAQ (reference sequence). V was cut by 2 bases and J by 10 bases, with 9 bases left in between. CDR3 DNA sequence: TGTGCCAGCAGCTTATTTGGAGCGGAGCAGTTCTTC. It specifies CASSLFGAEQFF.

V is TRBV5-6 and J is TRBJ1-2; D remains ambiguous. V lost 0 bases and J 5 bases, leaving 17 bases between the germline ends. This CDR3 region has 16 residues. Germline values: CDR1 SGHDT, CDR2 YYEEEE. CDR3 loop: CASSLALTGSGYGYTF. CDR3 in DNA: TGTGCCAGCAGCTTGGCCTTAACCGGGAGTGGTTATGGCTACACCTTC.

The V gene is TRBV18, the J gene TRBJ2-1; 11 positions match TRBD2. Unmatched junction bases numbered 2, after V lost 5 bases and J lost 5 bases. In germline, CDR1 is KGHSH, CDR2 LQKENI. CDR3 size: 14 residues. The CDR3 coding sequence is TGTGCCAGCTCAGAGGGACTAGCGGACAATGAGCAGTTCTTC. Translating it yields CASSEGLADNEQFF.

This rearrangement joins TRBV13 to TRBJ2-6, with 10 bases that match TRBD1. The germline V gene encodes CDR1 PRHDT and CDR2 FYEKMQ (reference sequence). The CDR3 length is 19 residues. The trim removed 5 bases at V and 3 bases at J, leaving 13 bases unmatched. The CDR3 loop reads CASSPSRTGGPGGANVLTF. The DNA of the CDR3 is TGTGCCAGCAGCCCCTCCCGGACAGGGGGGCCTGGTGGGGCCAACGTCCTGACTTTC.

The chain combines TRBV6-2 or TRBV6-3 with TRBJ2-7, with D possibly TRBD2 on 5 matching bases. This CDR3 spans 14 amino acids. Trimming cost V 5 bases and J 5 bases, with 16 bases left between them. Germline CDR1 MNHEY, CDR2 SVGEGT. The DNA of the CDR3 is TGTGCCAGCAGTAGTCAATCTACGAGGGACGAGCAGTACTTC. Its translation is CASSSQSTRDEQYF.

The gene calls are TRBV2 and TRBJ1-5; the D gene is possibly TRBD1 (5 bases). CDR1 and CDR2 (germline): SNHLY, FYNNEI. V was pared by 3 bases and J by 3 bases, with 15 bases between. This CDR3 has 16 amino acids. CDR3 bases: TGTGCCAGCAGTGACTTAGGGGCGCTCATCAATCAGCCCCAGCATTTT. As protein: CASSDLGALINQPQHF.

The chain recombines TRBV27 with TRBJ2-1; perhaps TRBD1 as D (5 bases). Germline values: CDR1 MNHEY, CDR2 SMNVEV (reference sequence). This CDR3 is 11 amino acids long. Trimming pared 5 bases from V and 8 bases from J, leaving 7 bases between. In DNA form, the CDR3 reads TGTGCCAGCAGTGCCAGGGATGAGCAGTTCTTC. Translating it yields CASSARDEQFF.

In DNA form, the CDR3 reads TGTGCCAGCAGGCCACAGGGGACCTCCTACAATGAGCAGTTCTTC. This translates into CASRPQGTSYNEQFF. This chain connects TRBV6-5 to TRBJ2-1; TRBD1 matches at 7 bases. This CDR3 contains 15 residues. V gave up 6 bases and J gave up 0 bases; unmatched junction bases: 5. Germline loops: CDR1 MNHEY, CDR2 SVGAGI.

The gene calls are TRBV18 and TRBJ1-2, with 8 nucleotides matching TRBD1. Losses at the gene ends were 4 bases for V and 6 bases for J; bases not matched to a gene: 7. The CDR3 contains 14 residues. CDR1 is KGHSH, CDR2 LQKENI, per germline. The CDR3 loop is CASSLSRGQNGYTF. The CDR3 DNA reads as TGTGCCAGCTCACTTTCCAGGGGGCAGAATGGCTACACCTTC.

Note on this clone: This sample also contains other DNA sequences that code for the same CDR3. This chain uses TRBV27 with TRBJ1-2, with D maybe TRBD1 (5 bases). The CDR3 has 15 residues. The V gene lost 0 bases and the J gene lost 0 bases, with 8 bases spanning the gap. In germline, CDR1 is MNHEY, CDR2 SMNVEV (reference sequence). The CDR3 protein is CASSLSPGANYGYTF. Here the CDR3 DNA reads TGTGCCAGCAGTTTATCCCCGGGGGCTAACTATGGCTACACCTTC.

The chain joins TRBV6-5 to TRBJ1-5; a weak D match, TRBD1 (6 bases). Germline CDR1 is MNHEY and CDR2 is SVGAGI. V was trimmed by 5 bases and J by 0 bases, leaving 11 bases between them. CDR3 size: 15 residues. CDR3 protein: CASSRTDPSNQPQHF. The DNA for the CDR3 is TGTGCCAGCAGTCGGACAGACCCTAGCAATCAGCCCCAGCATTTT.

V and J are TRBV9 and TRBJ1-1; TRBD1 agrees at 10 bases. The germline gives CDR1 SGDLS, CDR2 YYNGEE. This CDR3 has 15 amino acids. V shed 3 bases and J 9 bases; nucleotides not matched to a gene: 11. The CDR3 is CASSAGPGTGDKAFF. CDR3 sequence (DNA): TGTGCCAGCAGCGCAGGGCCAGGGACAGGGGATAAAGCTTTCTTT.

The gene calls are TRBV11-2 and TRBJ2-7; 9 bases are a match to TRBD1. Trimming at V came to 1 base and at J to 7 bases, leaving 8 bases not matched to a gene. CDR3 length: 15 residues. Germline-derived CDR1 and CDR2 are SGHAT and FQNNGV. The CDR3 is CASSLGTGGFLEQYF. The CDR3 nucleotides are TGTGCCAGCAGCTTAGGCACAGGGGGCTTCTTGGAGCAGTACTTC. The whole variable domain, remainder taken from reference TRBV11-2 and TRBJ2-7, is EAGVAQSPRYKIIEKRQSVAFWCNPISGHATLYWYQQILGQGPKLLIQFQNNGVVDDSQLPKDRFSAERLKGVDSTLKIQPAKLEDSAVYLCASSLGTGGFLEQYFGPGTRLTVT.

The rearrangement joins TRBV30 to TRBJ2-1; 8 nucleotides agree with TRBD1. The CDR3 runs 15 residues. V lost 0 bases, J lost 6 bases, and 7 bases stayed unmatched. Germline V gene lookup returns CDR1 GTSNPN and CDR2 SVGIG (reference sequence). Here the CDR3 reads CAWSVGQGAVNEQFF. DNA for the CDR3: TGTGCCTGGAGTGTTGGGCAGGGGGCGGTCAATGAGCAGTTCTTC. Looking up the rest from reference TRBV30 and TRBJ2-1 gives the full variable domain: SQTIHQWPATLVQPVGSPLSLECTVEGTSNPNLYWYRQAAGRGLQLLFYSVGIGQISSEVPQNLSASRPQDRQFILSSKKLLLSDSGFYLCAWSVGQGAVNEQFFGPGTRLTVL.

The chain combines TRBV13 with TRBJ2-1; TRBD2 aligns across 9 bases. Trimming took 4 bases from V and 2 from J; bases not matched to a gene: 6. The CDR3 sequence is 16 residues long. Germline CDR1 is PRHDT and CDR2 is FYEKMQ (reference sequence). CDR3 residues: CASSYQAGGPYNEQFF. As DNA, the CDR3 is TGTGCCAGCAGCTATCAAGCGGGAGGCCCCTACAATGAGCAGTTCTTC. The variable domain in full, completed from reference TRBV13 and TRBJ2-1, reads AAGVIQSPRHLIKEKRETATLKCYPIPRHDTVYWYQQGPGQDPQFLISFYEKMQSDKGSIPDRFSAQQFSDYHSELNMSSLELGDSALYFCASSYQAGGPYNEQFFGPGTRLTVL.

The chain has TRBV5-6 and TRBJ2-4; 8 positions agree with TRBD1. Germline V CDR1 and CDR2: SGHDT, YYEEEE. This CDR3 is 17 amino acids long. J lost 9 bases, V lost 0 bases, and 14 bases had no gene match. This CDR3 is CASSLAQGARVSVIQYF. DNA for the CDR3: TGTGCCAGCAGCTTGGCTCAGGGGGCGAGGGTGAGTGTCATTCAGTACTTC.

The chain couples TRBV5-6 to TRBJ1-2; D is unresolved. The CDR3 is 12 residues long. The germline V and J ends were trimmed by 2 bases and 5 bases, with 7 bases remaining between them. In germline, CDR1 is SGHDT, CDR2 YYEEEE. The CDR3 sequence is CASSFRGYGYTF. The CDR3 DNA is TGTGCCAGCAGCTTTCGAGGGTATGGCTACACCTTC.

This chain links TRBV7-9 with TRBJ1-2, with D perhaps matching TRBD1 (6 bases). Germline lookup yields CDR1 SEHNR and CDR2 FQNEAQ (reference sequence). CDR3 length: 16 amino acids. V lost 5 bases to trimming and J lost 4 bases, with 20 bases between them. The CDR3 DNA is TGTGCCAGCAGCCAACCCACAGGGTTCTTGGTCTATGGCTACACCTTC. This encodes CASSQPTGFLVYGYTF.

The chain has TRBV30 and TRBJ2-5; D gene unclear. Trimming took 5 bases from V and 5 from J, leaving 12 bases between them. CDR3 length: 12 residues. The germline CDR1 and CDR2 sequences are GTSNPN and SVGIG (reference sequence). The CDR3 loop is CAWGRLPETQYF. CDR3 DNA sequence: TGTGCCTGGGGAAGACTGCCCGAGACCCAGTACTTC. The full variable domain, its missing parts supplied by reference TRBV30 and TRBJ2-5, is SQTIHQWPATLVQPVGSPLSLECTVEGTSNPNLYWYRQAAGRGLQLLFYSVGIGQISSEVPQNLSASRPQDRQFILSSKKLLLSDSGFYLCAWGRLPETQYFGPGTRLLVL.

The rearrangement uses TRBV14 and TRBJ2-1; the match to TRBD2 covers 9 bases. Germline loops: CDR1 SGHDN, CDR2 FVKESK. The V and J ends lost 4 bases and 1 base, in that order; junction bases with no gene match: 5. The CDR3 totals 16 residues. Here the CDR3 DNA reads TGTGCCAGCAGCCCCCCGACTAGCGGTTCCTACAATGAGCAGTTCTTC. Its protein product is CASSPPTSGSYNEQFF.

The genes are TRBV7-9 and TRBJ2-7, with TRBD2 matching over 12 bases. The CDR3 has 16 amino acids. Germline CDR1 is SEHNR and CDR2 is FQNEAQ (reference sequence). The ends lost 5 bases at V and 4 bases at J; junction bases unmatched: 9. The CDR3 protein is CASSPRLAGASYEQYF. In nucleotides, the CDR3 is TGTGCCAGCAGCCCCCGACTAGCGGGAGCTTCTTACGAGCAGTACTTC. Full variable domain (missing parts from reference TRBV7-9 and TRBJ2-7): DTGVSQNPRHKITKRGQNVTFRCDPISEHNRLYWYRQTLGQGPEFLTYFQNEAQLEKSRLLSDRFSAERPKGSFSTLEIQRTEQGDSAMYLCASSPRLAGASYEQYFGPGTRLTVT.

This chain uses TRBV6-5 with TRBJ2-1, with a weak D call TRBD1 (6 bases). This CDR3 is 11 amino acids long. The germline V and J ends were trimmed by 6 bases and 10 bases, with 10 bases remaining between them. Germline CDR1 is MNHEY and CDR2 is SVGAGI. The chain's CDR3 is CASRRGTEQFF. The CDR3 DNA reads TGTGCCAGCAGGAGAGGGACAGAGCAGTTCTTC.

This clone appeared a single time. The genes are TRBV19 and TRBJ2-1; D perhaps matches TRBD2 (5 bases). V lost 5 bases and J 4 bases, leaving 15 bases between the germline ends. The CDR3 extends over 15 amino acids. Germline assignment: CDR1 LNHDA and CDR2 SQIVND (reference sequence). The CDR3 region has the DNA TGTGCCAGTAGTGTAGGTGGGAGTGTTTACAATGAGCAGTTCTTC. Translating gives CASSVGGSVYNEQFF. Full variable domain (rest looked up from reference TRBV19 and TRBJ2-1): DGGITQSPKYLFRKEGQNVTLSCEQNLNHDAMYWYRQDPGQGLRLIYYSQIVNDFQKGDIAEGYSVSREKKESFPLTVTSAQKNPTAFYLCASSVGGSVYNEQFFGPGTRLTVL.

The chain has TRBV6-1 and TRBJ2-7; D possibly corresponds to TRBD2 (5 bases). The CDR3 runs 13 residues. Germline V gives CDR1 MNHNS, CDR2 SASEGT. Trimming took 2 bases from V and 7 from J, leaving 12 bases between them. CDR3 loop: CASSETPRREQYF. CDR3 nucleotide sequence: TGTGCCAGCAGTGAAACCCCAAGGAGGGAGCAGTACTTC.

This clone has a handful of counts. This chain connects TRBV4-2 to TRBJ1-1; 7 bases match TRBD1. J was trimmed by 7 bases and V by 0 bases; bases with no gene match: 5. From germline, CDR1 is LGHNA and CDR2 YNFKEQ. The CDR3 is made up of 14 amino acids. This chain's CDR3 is CASSQDGDRDEAFF. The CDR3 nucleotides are TGTGCCAGCAGCCAAGACGGGGACAGAGATGAAGCTTTCTTT.